These 27 T cell receptor beta chains were all obtained from the same sample, sequenced in a study of Ad26.COV2.S vaccination and SARS-CoV-2 variants. Profiling relied on immunoSEQ multiplex PCR, and the TCRdb table lists in-frame clones only, not all of them. The repertoire includes some 500,000 clones, roughly 89% of them detected once, and over 2% sits in the top ten. Described treatment: roughly 20 received Ad26.COV2.S at low or high dose, single or two shots; about 5 received placebo; per-sample allocation not given. The samples date from day 63 after the first vaccine or placebo injection. This specimen consisted of peripheral blood, obtained in a trial of Ad26.COV2.S vaccine versus placebo. These receptors all come from a person aged 18-65 years who received the Ad26.COV2.S COVID-19 vaccine or a placebo.

This clone showed up just once. The chain links TRBV28 to TRBJ1-2; no firm D call. V shed 1 base and J shed 2 bases, with 14 bases lying between them. CDR1 is MDHEN and CDR2 is SYDVKM in the germline V gene. The CDR3 spans 16 residues. DNA for the CDR3: TGTGCCAGCAGTTTATTGACCCTGCAACTAAACTATGGCTACACCTTC. Amino acids: CASSLLTLQLNYGYTF.

The chain combines TRBV10-3 with TRBJ2-5; D possibly matches TRBD1 or TRBD2 (5 bases each). Germline CDR1 is ENHRY and CDR2 is SYGVKD. The CDR3 is 14 amino acids. V lost 2 bases to trimming and J lost 0 bases, with 7 bases between them. CDR3 sequence (DNA): TGTGCCATCAGTGAGGGGACGGACCAAGAGACCCAGTACTTC. This sequence encodes CAISEGTDQETQYF.

The V call is TRBV7-9, the J call TRBJ1-2; D remains unclear. Germline V gene lookup returns CDR1 SEHNR and CDR2 FQNEAQ (reference sequence). The ends were cut back, 3 bases at V and 9 bases at J, with 17 bases in the middle. The CDR3 is made up of 14 amino acids. The CDR3 DNA reads as TGTGCCAGCAGCTTTGGCCAATCCGAAAGAAGCTACACCTTC. This encodes CASSFGQSERSYTF.

The rearrangement uses TRBV24-1 and TRBJ2-3, with D possibly called TRBD1 or TRBD2 (5 bases each). Trimming took 4 bases from V and 4 from J, leaving 14 bases between them. Germline loops: CDR1 KGHDR, CDR2 SFDVKD. The CDR3 is 15 residues long. The chain's CDR3 is CATSEERGDSDTQYF. DNA of the CDR3: TGTGCCACCAGTGAAGAAAGAGGGGATTCAGATACGCAGTATTTT.

The J gene is TRBJ1-6, the V gene TRBV5-1, with 7 positions matching TRBD1. Germline values: CDR1 SGHRS, CDR2 YFSETQ. Trimming cost V 0 bases and J 9 bases; bases outside gene matches: 6. The CDR3 consists of 15 residues. The CDR3 sequence is CASSLGRDRISPLHF. The CDR3 DNA reads as TGCGCCAGCAGCTTGGGCCGGGACAGAATTTCACCCCTCCACTTT.

V is TRBV10-3 and J is TRBJ2-2; unclear D gene. V gave up 4 bases and J gave up 0 bases, with 12 bases separating them. CDR1 and CDR2 from the germline V gene are ENHRY and SYGVKD. CDR3 length: 16 residues. In DNA form, the CDR3 reads TGTGCCATCAGTGTTTCACAGACTTCGAACACCGGGGAGCTGTTTTTT. This encodes CAISVSQTSNTGELFF.

This rearrangement joins TRBV14 to TRBJ2-2; D is ambiguous. The germline V gene has CDR1 SGHDN and CDR2 FVKESK. The CDR3 has 16 residues. Deletions cut 1 base from V and 0 bases from J, with 9 bases between. This CDR3 reads CASSQVSPANTGELFF. CDR3 nucleotides: TGTGCCAGCAGCCAAGTCAGCCCGGCGAACACCGGGGAGCTGTTTTTT.

The rearrangement joins TRBV11-2 to TRBJ1-2, with a weak D call TRBD1 (6 bases). From germline, CDR1 is SGHAT and CDR2 FQNNGV. This CDR3 is built from 16 residues. The V and J ends lost 5 bases and 2 bases respectively, with 18 bases between them. CDR3 DNA sequence: TGTGCCAGCAGCCCCTTGTGGGGGGCGACGAACTATGGCTACACCTTC. Its translation is CASSPLWGATNYGYTF.

V is TRBV28 and J is TRBJ2-7; no reliable D call. Germline V lookup: CDR1 MDHEN, CDR2 SYDVKM. Trimming stripped 1 base from V and 4 bases from J, with 11 bases between. The CDR3 runs to 14 residues. CDR3 residues: CASSLSVGDYEQYF. The CDR3 DNA follows: TGTGCCAGCAGTTTATCGGTCGGAGATTACGAGCAGTACTTC.

The genes are TRBV14 and TRBJ2-3; tentative D call: TRBD1 (6 bases). CDR3 length: 15 amino acids. Germline V gene lookup returns CDR1 SGHDN and CDR2 FVKESK. Trimming stripped 1 base from V and 4 bases from J, with 12 bases between. CDR3 protein: CASSQADRRPDTQYF. CDR3 sequence (DNA): TGTGCCAGCAGCCAAGCCGACAGGCGGCCAGATACGCAGTATTTT.

The chain carries TRBV5-1 and TRBJ2-1; TRBD2 matches 7 bases. Germline trimming cut 4 bases from V and 0 bases from J; bases unmatched to any gene: 7. The CDR3 runs to 16 residues. Germline V gene lookup returns CDR1 SGHRS and CDR2 YFSETQ. CDR3 DNA sequence: TGCGCCAGCAGCATAAGCGGGGCTGGCTCCTACAATGAGCAGTTCTTC. Its translation: CASSISGAGSYNEQFF.

The chain joins TRBV19 to TRBJ2-1; 8 bases are a match to TRBD2. The CDR3 totals 15 residues. Germline lookup yields CDR1 LNHDA and CDR2 SQIVND (reference sequence). V lost 5 bases, J lost 7 bases, and 10 bases stayed unmatched. CDR3 protein: CASSGVSGSGNEQFF. The CDR3 nucleotides read TGTGCCAGTAGTGGCGTAAGCGGGAGTGGAAATGAGCAGTTCTTC.

The V and J genes are TRBV28 and TRBJ2-7, with D maybe TRBD2 (5 bases). CDR1 is MDHEN, CDR2 SYDVKM, per germline. V shed 3 bases and J shed 4 bases, with 10 bases lying between them. The CDR3 has 13 amino acids. Here the CDR3 DNA reads TGTGCCAGCAGTTTTCCGACTATTTACGAGCAGTACTTC. It codes for CASSFPTIYEQYF.

V is TRBV28 and J is TRBJ2-7; no clear D gene. The CDR3 is made up of 11 amino acids. Germline loops: CDR1 MDHEN, CDR2 SYDVKM. V dropped 7 bases and J dropped 5 bases, with 9 bases sitting between them. The CDR3 spells CASTLDDEQYF. CDR3 in DNA: TGTGCCAGCACCCTGGACGACGAGCAGTACTTC.

This clone turned up a few times. This chain connects TRBV30 to TRBJ2-1; D remains unclear. Germline lookup yields CDR1 GTSNPN and CDR2 SVGIG (reference sequence). V lost 6 bases and J lost 10, with 13 bases in between. This CDR3 comprises 11 residues. CDR3 in amino acids: CACSESWEQFF. DNA for the CDR3: TGTGCCTGCTCGGAGTCGTGGGAGCAGTTCTTC.

The gene calls are TRBV9 and TRBJ1-1, with D hard to call. Germline CDR1 is SGDLS and CDR2 is YYNGEE. The CDR3 runs 13 residues. V was cut by 1 base and J by 2 bases, with 6 bases left in between. The CDR3 here is CASSVHKNTEAFF. CDR3 sequence (DNA): TGTGCCAGCAGCGTACATAAAAACACTGAAGCTTTCTTT. Full variable domain (rest looked up from reference TRBV9 and TRBJ1-1): DSGVTQTPKHLITATGQRVTLRCSPRSGDLSVYWYQQSLDQGLQFLIQYYNGEERAKGNILERFSAQQFPDLHSELNLSSLELGDSALYFCASSVHKNTEAFFGQGTRLTVV.

The V gene is TRBV14, the J gene TRBJ2-7; possible D gene TRBD2, 5 bases. From germline, CDR1 is SGHDN and CDR2 FVKESK. The CDR3 spans 13 residues. V lost 1 base, J lost 6 bases, and 10 bases lay in between. CDR3 nucleotide sequence: TGTGCCAGCAGCCAAGTGGTGGGGAGCGAGCAGTACGTC. This sequence encodes CASSQVVGSEQYV.

The rearrangement uses TRBV28 and TRBJ2-4; D may match TRBD1 or TRBD2 (5 bases each). Germline V gene lookup returns CDR1 MDHEN and CDR2 SYDVKM. V lost 1 base, J lost 2 bases, and 18 bases lay in between. The length of the CDR3 is 18 residues. The CDR3 region has the DNA TGTGCCAGCAGTTTATTGGGGCGGCGCGGGTATTCCAAAAACATTCAGTACTTC. It specifies CASSLLGRRGYSKNIQYF.

The chain has TRBV15 and TRBJ1-1; tentative D call: TRBD1 (5 bases). The CDR3 covers 15 residues. The germline V gene encodes CDR1 LNHNV and CDR2 YYDKDF (reference sequence). V dropped 6 bases and J dropped 3 bases, with 17 bases sitting between them. CDR3 nucleotide sequence: TGTGCCACCAGAGCCGTTGGGGGGGGTGACACTGAAGCTTTCTTT. This sequence encodes CATRAVGGGDTEAFF.

CDR3 loop: CASTRDRTGNTIYF. The CDR3 coding sequence is TGTGCCAGCACCCGGGACAGGACTGGAAACACCATATATTTT. This chain joins TRBV5-6 and TRBJ1-3; 8 bases are a match to TRBD1. The CDR3 has 14 amino acids. The V and J ends lost 6 bases and 2 bases, in that order; junction bases with no gene match: 4. Germline assignment: CDR1 SGHDT and CDR2 YYEEEE.

V and J are TRBV4-3 and TRBJ2-6; D perhaps matches TRBD2 (6 bases). This CDR3 spans 17 amino acids. V dropped 2 bases and J dropped 1 base, with 12 bases sitting between them. Germline loops: CDR1 LGHNA, CDR2 YSLEER. Here the CDR3 reads CASSQIQDYSGANVLTF. The CDR3 DNA is TGCGCCAGCAGCCAAATCCAGGACTATTCTGGGGCCAACGTCCTGACTTTC.

The chain employs TRBV7-9 and TRBJ2-6, with D possibly being TRBD1 (6 bases). Germline CDR1 reads SEHNR; CDR2 reads FQNEAQ (reference sequence). V gave up 5 bases and J gave up 4 bases, with 15 bases separating them. This CDR3 is 16 amino acids long. CDR3 nucleotides: TGTGCCAGCAGCCCGGGACACCTCATAGGGGCCAACGTCCTGACTTTC. It yields the protein CASSPGHLIGANVLTF. The full variable domain, completed using reference TRBV7-9 and TRBJ2-6, is DTGVSQNPRHKITKRGQNVTFRCDPISEHNRLYWYRQTLGQGPEFLTYFQNEAQLEKSRLLSDRFSAERPKGSFSTLEIQRTEQGDSAMYLCASSPGHLIGANVLTFGAGSRLTVL.

The chain uses TRBV2 and TRBJ2-7; D might be TRBD1 (5 bases). Per germline, CDR1 SNHLY and CDR2 FYNNEI. The CDR3 consists of 14 residues. V lost 6 bases, J lost 0 bases, and 12 bases lay in between. CDR3 sequence: CASRSRAFSYEQYV. DNA of the CDR3: TGTGCCAGCAGGAGCAGGGCTTTCTCCTACGAGCAGTACGTC.

This chain connects TRBV11-3 to TRBJ2-3, with 9 bases that match TRBD2. The trim removed 0 bases at V and 4 bases at J, leaving 14 bases unmatched. The CDR3 length is 19 residues. The V gene's germline CDR1 is SGHNT and CDR2 YENEEA. The CDR3 bases are TGTGCCAGCAGCTTAGATAGTGTCGGGCGGGAGGGCCTGGCAGATACGCAGTATTTT. Translated, it gives CASSLDSVGREGLADTQYF. Combining the CDR3 with reference TRBV11-3 and TRBJ2-3 gives the whole variable domain EAGVVQSPRYKIIEKKQPVAFWCNPISGHNTLYWYLQNLGQGPELLIRYENEEAVDDSQLPKDRFSAERLKGVDSTLKIQPAELGDSAVYLCASSLDSVGREGLADTQYFGPGTRLTVL.

This chain connects TRBV3-1 (or the pseudogene TRBV3-2) to TRBJ2-7, with TRBD2 matching 11 bases. CDR1 LGHDT and CDR2 YNNKEL come from the germline V gene (reference sequence). The CDR3 has 14 residues. The junction had 6 bases not matched to a gene; V was cut back by 5 bases and J by 6 bases. CDR3 region: CASSNIAGGPEQYF. The DNA for the CDR3 is TGTGCCAGCAGCAACATAGCGGGGGGGCCCGAGCAGTACTTC.

This clone appeared a single time. The gene calls are TRBV4-2 and TRBJ1-2; no reliable D call. With 4 bases removed from V and 2 bases from J, the gap between germline ends came to 14 bases. CDR3 length: 15 amino acids. Germline CDR1 reads LGHNA; CDR2 reads YNFKEQ. The CDR3 loop is CASSPNHRANYGYTF. CDR3 in DNA: TGTGCCAGCAGCCCCAATCACCGGGCCAACTATGGCTACACCTTC.

The chain recombines TRBV6-2 or TRBV6-3 with TRBJ1-5; D remains ambiguous. The CDR3 length is 14 residues. From germline, CDR1 is MNHEY and CDR2 SVGEGT. V shed 2 bases and J shed 2 bases, with 7 bases lying between them. The CDR3 bases are TGTGCCAGCAGTTACGTTTCGGGCAATCAGCCCCAGCATTTT. Translation gives CASSYVSGNQPQHF.